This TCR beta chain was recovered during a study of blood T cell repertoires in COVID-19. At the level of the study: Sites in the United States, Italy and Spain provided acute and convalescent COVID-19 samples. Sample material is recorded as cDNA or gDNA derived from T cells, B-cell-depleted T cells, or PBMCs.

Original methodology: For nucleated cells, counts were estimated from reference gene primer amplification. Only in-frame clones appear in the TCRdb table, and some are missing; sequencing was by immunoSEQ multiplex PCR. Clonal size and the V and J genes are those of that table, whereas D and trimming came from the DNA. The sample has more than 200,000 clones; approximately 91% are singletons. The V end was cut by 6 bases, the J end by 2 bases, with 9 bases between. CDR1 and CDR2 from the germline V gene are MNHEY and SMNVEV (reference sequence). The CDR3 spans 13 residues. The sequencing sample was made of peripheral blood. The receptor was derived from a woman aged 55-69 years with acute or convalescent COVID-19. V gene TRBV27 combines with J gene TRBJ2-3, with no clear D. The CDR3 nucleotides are TGTGCCAGCAGGCGTTACTTCACAGATACGCAGTATTTT. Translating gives CASRRYFTDTQYF.